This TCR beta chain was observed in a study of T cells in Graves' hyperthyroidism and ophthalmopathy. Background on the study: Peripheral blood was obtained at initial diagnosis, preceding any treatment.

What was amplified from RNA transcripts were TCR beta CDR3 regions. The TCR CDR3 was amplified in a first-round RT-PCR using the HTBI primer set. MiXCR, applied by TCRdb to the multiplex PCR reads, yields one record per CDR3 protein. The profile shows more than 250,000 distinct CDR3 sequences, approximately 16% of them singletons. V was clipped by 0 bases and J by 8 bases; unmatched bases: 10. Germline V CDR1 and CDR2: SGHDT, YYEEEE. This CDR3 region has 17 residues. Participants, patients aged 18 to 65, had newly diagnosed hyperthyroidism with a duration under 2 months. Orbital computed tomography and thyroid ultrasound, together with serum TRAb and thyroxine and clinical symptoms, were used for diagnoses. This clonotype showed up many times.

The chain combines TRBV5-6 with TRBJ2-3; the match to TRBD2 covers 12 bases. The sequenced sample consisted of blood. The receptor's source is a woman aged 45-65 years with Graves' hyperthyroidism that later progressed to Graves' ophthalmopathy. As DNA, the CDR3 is TGTGCCAGCAGCTTGGTGCGGACTAGCGGGAAGTTGGGTACGCAGTATTTT. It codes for CASSLVRTSGKLGTQYF. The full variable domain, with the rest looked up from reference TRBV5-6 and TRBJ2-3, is DAGVTQSPTHLIKTRGQQVTLRCSPKSGHDTVSWYQQALGQGPQFIFQYYEEEERQRGNFPDRFSGHQFPNYSSELNVNALLLGDSALYLCASSLVRTSGKLGTQYFGPGTRLTVL.